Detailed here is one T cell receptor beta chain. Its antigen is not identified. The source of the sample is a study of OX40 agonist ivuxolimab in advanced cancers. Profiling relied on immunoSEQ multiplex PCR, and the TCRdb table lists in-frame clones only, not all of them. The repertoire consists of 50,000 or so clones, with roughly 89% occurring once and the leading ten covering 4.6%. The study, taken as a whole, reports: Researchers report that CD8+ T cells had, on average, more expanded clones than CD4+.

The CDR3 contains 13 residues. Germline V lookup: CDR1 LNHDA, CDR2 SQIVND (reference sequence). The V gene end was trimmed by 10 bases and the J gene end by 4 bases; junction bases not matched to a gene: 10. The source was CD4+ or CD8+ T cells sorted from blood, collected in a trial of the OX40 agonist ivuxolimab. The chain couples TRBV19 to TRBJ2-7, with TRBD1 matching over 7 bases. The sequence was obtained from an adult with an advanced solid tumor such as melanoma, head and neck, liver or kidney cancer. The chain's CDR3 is CATRDPGGYEQYF. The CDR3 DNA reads TGTGCCACCAGAGATCCAGGGGGATACGAGCAGTACTTC.